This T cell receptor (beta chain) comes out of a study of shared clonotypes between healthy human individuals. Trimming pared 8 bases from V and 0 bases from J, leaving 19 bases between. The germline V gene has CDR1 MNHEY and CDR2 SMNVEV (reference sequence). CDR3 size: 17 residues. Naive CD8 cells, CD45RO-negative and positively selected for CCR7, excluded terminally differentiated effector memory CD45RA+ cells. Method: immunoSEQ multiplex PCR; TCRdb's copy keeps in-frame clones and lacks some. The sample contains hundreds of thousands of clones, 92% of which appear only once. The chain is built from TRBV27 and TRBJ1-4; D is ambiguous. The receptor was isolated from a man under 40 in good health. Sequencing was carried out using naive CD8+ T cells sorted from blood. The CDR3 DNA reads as TGTGCCAGCGCCCTCGTTTGGAGTCATGCAACTAATGAAAAACTGTTTTTT. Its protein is CASALVWSHATNEKLFF.